This T cell receptor beta chain was captured by sequencing in a study of T cell repertoires in cytomegalovirus infection (dated by TCRdb to between 2017 and 2020). In terms of the full investigation: Donor HLA type was relevant to the analysis, as public TCR beta signatures indicated carriage of CMV infection together with the matching HLA type. The investigation overall reported the following: The ex vivo response was dominated by HLA-C-restricted CMV-specific TCR beta clonotypes, which also provided the single most frequent clonotype in two of eight donors. In both this cohort and an independent roughly 360-donor cohort, the cumulative frequency of public TCR beta family members distinguished carriers of CMV infection plus the relevant HLA type.

Inclusive of the bounding cysteine and phenylalanine, the CDR3 is 12 residues long. The sequence is cut down to CDR3 DNA, 36 bases in frame from base 1. Between the V and J ends, shortened by 10 bases and 7 bases respectively, the junction contains 13 bases. Via the germline V gene, CDR1 is SGHTA and CDR2 FQGNSA. This clonotype has more than one count but fewer than ten. It has no known antigen specificity. No base qualities exist here, and no much larger clone lies one base off it. This sample was sequenced with an Illumina HiSeq 1500. In TCRdb, the public reads were trimmed at Q25 with fastp and aligned with MiXCR, with productive beta chains retained. All rows with the same CDR3 protein become a single entry with the most common DNA and genes. Recorded for this sample are about 400,000 distinct CDR3 sequences; 15% to 20% of them occurred a single time. The leading ten clones occupy 8.7% of the sample.

This receptor chain uses TRBV7-2 and TRBJ2-2; the D gene assignment is ambiguous. The receptor comes from a human donor in good health (CMV status not recorded). Some clones in this sample may be carry-over from other donors' samples. The sample was PBMCs. Read as DNA, the sequence is TGTGCCACCACGGAAACAGTCGGGGAGCTGTTTTTT. Its protein reads: CATTETVGELFF.